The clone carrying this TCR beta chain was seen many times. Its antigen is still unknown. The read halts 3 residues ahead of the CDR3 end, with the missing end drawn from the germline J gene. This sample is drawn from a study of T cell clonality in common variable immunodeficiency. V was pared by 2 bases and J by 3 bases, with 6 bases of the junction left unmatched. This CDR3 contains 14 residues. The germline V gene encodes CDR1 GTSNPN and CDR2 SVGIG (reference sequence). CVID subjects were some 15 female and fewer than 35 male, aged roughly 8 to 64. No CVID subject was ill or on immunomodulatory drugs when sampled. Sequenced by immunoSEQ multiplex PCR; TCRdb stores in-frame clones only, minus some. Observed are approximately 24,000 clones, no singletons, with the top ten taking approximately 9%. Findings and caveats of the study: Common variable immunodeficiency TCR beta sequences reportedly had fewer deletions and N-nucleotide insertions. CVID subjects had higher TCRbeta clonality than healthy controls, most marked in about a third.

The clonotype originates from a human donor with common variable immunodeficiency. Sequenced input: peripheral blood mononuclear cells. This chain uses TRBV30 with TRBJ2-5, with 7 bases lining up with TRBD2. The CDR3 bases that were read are TGTGCCTGGAGTATAGGGCTAGCGGAAGAGACC. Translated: CAWSIGLAEET. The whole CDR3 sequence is CAWSIGLAEETQYF.